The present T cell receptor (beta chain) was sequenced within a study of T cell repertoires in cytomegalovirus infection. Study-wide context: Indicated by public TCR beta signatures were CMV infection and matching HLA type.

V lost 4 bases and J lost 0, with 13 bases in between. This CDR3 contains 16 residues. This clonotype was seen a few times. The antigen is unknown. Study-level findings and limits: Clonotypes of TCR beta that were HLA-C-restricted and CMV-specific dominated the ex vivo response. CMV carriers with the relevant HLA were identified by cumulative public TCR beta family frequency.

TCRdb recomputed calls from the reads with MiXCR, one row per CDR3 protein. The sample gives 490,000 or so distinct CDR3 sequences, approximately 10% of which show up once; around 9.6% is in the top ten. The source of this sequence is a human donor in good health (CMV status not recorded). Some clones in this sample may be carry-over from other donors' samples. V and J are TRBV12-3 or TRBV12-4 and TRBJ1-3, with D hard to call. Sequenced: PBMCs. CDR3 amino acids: CASSSPGRSSGNTIYF. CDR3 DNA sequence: TGTGCCAGCAGTTCCCCCGGACGGAGCTCTGGAAACACCATATATTTT.